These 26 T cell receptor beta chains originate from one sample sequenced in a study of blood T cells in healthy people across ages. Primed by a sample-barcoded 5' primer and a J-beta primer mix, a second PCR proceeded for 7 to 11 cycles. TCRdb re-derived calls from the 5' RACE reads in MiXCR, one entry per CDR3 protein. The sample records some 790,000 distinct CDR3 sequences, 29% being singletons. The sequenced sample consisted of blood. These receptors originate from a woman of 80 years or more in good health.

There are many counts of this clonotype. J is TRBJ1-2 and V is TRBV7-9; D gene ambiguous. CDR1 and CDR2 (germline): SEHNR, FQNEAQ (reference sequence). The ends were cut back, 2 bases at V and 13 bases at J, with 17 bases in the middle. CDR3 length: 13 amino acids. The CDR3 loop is CASSLRPEGPGTF. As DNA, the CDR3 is TGTGCCAGCAGCTTACGTCCGGAAGGTCCTGGCACCTTC. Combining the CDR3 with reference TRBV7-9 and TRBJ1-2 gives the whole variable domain DTGVSQNPRHKITKRGQNVTFRCDPISEHNRLYWYRQTLGQGPEFLTYFQNEAQLEKSRLLSDRFSAERPKGSFSTLEIQRTEQGDSAMYLCASSLRPEGPGTFGSGTRLTVV.

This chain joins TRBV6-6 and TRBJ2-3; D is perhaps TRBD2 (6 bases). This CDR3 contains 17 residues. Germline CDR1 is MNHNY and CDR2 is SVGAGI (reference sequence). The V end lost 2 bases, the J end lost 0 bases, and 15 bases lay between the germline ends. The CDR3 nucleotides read TGTGCCAGCAGTTACCCGCCCGGGAGCGGTAGCACAGATACGCAGTATTTT. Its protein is CASSYPPGSGSTDTQYF.

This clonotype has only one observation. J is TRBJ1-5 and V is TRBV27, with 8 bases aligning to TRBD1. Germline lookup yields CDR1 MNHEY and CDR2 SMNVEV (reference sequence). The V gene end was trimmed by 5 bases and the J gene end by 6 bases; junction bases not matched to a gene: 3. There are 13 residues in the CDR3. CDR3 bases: TGTGCCAGCAGTGCCGGGACAGGTCAGCCCCAGCATTTT. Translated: CASSAGTGQPQHF.

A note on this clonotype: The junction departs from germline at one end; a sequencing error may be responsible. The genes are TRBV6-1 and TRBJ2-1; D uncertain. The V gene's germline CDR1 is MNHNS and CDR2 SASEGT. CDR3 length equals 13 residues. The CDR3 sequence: CASSAIQWNGQFF. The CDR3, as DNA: TGTGCCAGCAGCGCCATACAATGGAATGGGCAGTTCTTC.

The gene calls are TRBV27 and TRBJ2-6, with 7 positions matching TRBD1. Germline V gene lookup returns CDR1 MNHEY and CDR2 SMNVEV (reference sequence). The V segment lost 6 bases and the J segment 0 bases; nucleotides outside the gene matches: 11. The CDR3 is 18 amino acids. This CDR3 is CASSTIGTAISGANVLTF. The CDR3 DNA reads TGTGCCAGCAGCACAATCGGGACAGCGATCTCTGGGGCCAACGTCCTGACTTTC.

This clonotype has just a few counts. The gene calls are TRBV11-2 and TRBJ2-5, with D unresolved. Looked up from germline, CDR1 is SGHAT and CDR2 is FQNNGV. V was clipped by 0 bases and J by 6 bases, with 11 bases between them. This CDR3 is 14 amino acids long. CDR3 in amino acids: CASSLDMGSQTQYF. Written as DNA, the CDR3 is TGTGCCAGCAGCTTAGATATGGGGTCCCAGACCCAGTACTTC. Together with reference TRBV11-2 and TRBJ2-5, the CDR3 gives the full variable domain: EAGVAQSPRYKIIEKRQSVAFWCNPISGHATLYWYQQILGQGPKLLIQFQNNGVVDDSQLPKDRFSAERLKGVDSTLKIQPAKLEDSAVYLCASSLDMGSQTQYFGPGTRLLVL.

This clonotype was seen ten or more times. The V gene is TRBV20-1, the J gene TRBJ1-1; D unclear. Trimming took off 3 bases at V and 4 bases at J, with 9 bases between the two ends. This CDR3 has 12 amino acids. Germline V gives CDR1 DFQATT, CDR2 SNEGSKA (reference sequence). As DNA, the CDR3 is TGCAGTGCTAGGGCCGACGCCACTGAAGCTTTCTTT. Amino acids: CSARADATEAFF.

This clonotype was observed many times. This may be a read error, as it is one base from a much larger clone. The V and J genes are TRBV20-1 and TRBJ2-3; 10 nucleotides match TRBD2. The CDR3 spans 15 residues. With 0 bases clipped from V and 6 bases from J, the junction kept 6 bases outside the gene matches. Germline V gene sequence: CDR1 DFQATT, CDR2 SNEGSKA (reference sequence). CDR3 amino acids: CSARERAGGWDTQYF. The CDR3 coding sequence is TGCAGTGCTAGAGAGCGAGCGGGGGGGTGGGATACGCAGTATTTT.

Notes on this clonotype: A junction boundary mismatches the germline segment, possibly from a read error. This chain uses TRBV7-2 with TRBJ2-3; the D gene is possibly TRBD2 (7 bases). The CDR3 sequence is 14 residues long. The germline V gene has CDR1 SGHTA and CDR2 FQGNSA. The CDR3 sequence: CASSLGGDQNTQYF. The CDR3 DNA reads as TGTGCCAGCAGTTTAGGGGGGGATCAGAATACGCAGTATTTT.

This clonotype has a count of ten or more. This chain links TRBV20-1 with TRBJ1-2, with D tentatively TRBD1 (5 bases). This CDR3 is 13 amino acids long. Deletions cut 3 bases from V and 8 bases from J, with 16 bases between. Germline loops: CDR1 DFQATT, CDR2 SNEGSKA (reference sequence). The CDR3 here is CSASKGTLRGYTF. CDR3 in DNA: TGCAGTGCTAGTAAGGGGACCCTCCGAGGCTACACCTTC.

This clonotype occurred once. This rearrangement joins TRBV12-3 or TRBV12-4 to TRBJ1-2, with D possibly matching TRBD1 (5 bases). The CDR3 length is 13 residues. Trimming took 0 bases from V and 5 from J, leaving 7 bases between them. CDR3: CASSLAEGYGYTF. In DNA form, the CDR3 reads TGTGCCAGCAGTTTAGCTGAGGGGTATGGCTACACCTTC.

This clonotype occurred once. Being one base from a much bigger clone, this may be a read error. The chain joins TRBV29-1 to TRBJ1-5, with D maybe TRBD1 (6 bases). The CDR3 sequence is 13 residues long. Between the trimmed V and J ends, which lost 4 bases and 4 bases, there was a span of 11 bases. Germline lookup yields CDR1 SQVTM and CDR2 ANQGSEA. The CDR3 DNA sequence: TGCAGCGTTGGACGGGGGCGGAATCAGCCCCAGCATTTT. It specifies CSVGRGRNQPQHF.

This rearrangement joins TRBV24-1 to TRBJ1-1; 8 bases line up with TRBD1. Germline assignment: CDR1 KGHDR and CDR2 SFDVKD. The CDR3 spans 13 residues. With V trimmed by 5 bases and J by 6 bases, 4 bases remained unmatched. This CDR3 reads CATSGAGGSEAFF. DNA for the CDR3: TGTGCCACCAGTGGGGCAGGGGGCTCTGAAGCTTTCTTT.

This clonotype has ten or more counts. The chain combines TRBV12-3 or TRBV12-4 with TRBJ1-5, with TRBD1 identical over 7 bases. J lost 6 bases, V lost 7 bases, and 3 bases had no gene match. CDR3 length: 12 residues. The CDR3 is CASTTGIQPQHF. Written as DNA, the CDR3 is TGTGCCAGCACGACAGGGATTCAGCCCCAGCATTTT.

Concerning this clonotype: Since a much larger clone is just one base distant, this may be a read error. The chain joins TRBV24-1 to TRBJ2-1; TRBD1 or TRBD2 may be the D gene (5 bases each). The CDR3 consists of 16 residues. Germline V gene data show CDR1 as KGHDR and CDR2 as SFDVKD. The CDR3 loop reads CATRDLTAEAQGEQFF. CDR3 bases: TGTGCCACCCGTGATTTAACGGCGGAGGCCCAGGGTGAGCAGTTCTTC.

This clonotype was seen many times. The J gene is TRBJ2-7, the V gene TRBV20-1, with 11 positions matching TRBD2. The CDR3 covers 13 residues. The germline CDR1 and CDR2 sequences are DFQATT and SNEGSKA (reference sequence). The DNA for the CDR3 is TGCAGCGCGGGACTAGCGGTCGACTACGAGCAGTACTTC. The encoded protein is CSAGLAVDYEQYF.

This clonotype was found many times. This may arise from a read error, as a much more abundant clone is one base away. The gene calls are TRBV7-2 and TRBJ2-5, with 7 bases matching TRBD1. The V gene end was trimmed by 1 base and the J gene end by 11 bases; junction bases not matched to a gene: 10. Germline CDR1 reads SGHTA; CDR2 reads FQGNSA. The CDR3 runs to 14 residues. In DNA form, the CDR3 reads TGTGCCAGCAGCTTAGACAGGGGTATGAATGAGCAGTACTTC. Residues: CASSLDRGMNEQYF.

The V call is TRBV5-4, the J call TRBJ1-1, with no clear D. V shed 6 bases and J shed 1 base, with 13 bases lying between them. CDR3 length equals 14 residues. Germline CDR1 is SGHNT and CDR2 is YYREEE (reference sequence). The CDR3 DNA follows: TGTGCCAGCACCTTCCCTGGAGGGAACACTGAAGCTTTCTTT. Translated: CASTFPGGNTEAFF.

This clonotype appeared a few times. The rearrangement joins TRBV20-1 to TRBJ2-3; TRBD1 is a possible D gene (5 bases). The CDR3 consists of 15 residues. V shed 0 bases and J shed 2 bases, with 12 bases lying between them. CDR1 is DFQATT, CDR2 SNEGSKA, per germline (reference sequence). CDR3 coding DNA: TGCAGTGCTAGAGAGACAGTGGCCTCCACAGATACGCAGTATTTT. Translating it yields CSARETVASTDTQYF.

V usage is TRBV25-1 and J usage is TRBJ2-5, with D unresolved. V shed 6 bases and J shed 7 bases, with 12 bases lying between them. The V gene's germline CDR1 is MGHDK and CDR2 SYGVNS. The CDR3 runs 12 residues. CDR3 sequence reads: CASRWGCGTQYF. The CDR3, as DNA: TGTGCCAGCAGATGGGGATGCGGGACCCAGTACTTC.

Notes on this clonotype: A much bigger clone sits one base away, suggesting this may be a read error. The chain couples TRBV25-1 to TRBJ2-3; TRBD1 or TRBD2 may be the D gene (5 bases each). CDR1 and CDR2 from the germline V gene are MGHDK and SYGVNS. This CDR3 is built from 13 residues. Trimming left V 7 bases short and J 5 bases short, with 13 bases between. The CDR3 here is CASNQAGRDTQYF. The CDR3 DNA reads TGTGCCAGCAACCAGGCAGGGAGAGATACGCAGTATTTT.

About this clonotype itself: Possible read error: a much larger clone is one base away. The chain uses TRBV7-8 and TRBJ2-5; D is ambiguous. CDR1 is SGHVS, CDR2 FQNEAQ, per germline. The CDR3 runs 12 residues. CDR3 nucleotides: TGTGCCGGCAGCTCTCATATGGGTGAGCAGTACTTC. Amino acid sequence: CAGSSHMGEQYF.

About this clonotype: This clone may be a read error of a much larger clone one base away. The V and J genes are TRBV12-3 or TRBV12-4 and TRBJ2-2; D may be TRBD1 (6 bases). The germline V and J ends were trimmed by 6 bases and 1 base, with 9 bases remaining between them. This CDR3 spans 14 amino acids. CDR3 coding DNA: TGTGCCAGCAGCCGACAGGTGAACACCGGGGAGCTGTTTTTT. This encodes CASSRQVNTGELFF.

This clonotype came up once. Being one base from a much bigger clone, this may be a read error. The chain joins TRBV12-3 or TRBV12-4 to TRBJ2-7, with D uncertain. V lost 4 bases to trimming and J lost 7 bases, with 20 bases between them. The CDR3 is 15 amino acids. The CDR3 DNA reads TGTGCCAGCAGTTGGAGACCGGTCGGAGCGTCTGAGCAGTACTTC. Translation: CASSWRPVGASEQYF.

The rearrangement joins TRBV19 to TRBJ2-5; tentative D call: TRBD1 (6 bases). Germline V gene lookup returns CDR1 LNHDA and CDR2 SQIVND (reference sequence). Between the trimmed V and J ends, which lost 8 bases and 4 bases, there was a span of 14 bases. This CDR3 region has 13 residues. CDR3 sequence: CASASRGGETQYF. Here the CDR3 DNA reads TGTGCCAGTGCATCGAGAGGGGGAGAGACCCAGTACTTC.

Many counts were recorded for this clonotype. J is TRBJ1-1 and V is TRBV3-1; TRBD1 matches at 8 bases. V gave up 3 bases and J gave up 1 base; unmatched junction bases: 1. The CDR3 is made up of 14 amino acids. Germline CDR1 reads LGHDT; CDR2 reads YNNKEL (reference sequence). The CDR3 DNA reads TGTGCCAGCAGCCACGGGACAGGGAACACTGAAGCTTTCTTT. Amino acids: CASSHGTGNTEAFF.